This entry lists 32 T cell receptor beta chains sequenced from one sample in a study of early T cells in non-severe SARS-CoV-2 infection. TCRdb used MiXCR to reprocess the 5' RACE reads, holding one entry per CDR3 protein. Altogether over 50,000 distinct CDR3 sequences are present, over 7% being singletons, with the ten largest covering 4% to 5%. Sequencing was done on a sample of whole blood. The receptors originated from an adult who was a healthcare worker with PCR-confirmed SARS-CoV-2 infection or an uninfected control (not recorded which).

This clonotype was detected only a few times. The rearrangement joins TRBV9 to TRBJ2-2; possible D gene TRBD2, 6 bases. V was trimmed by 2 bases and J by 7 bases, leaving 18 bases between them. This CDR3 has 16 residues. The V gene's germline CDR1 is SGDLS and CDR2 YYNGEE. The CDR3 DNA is TGTGCCAGCAGCGTGAGAGGCGGGATACGGGGCGGGGAGCTGTTTTTT. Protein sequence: CASSVRGGIRGGELFF.

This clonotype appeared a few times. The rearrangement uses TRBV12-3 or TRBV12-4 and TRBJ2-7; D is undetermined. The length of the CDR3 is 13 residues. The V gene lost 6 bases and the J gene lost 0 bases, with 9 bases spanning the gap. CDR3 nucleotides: TGTGCCAGCAGAACCAGACTCTCCTACGAGCAGTACTTC. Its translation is CASRTRLSYEQYF.

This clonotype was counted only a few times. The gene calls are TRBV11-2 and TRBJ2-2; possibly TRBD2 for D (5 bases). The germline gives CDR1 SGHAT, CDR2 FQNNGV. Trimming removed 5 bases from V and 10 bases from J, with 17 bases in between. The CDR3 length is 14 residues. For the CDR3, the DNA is TGTGCCAGCAGCGCAGGACTGAGGTCTAAGGAGCTGTTTTTT. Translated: CASSAGLRSKELFF.

The DNA for the CDR3 is TGCAGCGTCCCTCAGGACCCGTACTCGGGGTACAATGAGCAGTTCTTC. Protein product: CSVPQDPYSGYNEQFF. The rearrangement joins TRBV29-1 to TRBJ2-1, with a weak D call TRBD2 (5 bases). The V gene lost 6 bases and the J gene lost 4 bases, with 22 bases spanning the gap. Germline lookup yields CDR1 SQVTM and CDR2 ANQGSEA. CDR3 length: 16 residues.

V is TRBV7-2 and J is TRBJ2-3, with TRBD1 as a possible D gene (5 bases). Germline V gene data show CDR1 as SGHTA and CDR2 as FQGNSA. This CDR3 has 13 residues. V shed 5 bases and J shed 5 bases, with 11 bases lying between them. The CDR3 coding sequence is TGTGCCAGCAGCCCCCCAAGGGGAGATACGCAGTATTTT. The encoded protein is CASSPPRGDTQYF.

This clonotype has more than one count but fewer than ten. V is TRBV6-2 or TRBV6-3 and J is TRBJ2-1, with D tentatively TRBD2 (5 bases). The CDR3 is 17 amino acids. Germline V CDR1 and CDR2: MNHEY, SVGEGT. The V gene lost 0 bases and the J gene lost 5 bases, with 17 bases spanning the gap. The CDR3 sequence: CASSYSINPSPHNEQFF. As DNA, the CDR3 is TGTGCCAGCAGTTACTCGATAAATCCTAGCCCCCACAATGAGCAGTTCTTC.

CDR3: CASSLGGGPTDTQYF. Written as DNA, the CDR3 is TGTGCCAGCAGCTTAGGTGGGGGGCCAACAGATACGCAGTATTTT. The chain couples TRBV7-6 to TRBJ2-3; D might be TRBD1 or TRBD2, each matching 6 bases. Trimming stripped 1 base from V and 3 bases from J, with 11 bases between. The CDR3 sequence is 15 residues long. The germline V gene has CDR1 SGHVS and CDR2 FNYEAQ. The full variable domain, with the rest looked up from reference TRBV7-6 and TRBJ2-3, is GAGVSQSPRYKVTKRGQDVALRCDPISGHVSLYWYRQALGQGPEFLTYFNYEAQQDKSGLPNDRFSAERPEGSISTLTIQRTEQRDSAMYRCASSLGGGPTDTQYFGPGTRLTVL.

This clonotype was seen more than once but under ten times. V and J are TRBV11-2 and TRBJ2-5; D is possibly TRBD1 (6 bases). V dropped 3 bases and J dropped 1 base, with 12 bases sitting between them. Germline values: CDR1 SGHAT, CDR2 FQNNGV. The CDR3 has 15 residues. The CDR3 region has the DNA TGTGCCAGCAGCTTTAACCAAGGGGGCCAAGAGACCCAGTACTTC. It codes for CASSFNQGGQETQYF. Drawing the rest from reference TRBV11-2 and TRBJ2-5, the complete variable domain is EAGVAQSPRYKIIEKRQSVAFWCNPISGHATLYWYQQILGQGPKLLIQFQNNGVVDDSQLPKDRFSAERLKGVDSTLKIQPAKLEDSAVYLCASSFNQGGQETQYFGPGTRLLVL.

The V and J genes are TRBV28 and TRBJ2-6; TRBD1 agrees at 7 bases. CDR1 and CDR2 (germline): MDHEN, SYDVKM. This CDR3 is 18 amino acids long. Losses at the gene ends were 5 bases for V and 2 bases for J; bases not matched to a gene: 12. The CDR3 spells CASSQAGGSYTGANVLTF. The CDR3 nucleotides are TGTGCCAGCAGTCAAGCAGGGGGATCTTATACTGGGGCCAACGTCCTGACTTTC.

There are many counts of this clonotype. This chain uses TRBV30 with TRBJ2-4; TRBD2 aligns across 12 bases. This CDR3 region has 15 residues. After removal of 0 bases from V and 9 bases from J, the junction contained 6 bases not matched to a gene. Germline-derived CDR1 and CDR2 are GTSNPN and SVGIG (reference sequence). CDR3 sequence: CAWSVRLAGEGIQYF. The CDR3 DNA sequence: TGTGCCTGGAGTGTCAGACTAGCGGGGGAAGGCATTCAGTACTTC.

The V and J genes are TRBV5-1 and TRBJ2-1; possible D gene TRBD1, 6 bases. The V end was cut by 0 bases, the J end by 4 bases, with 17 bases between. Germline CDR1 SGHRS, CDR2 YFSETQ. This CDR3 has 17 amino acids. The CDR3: CASSLGSGGQTYNEQFF. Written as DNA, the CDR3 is TGCGCCAGCAGCTTGGGGTCAGGCGGACAGACGTACAATGAGCAGTTCTTC.

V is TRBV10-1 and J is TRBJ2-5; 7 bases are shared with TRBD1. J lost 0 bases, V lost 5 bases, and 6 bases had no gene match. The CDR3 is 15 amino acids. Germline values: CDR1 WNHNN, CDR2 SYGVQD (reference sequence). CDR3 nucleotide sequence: TGCGCCAGCAGTCCCGGGACAGAGTACCAAGAGACCCAGTACTTC. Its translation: CASSPGTEYQETQYF.

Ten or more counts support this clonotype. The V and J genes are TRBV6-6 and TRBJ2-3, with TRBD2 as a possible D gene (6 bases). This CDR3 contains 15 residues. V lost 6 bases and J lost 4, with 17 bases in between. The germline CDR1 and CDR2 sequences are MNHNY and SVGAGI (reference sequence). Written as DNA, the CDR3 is TGTGCCAGCAGCCGTAGGGAGGTGGGTGCAGATACGCAGTATTTT. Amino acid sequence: CASSRREVGADTQYF.

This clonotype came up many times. The CDR3 loop is CAWRRAGADEQYF. The DNA for the CDR3 is TGTGCCTGGAGACGAGCGGGGGCGGACGAGCAGTACTTC. The chain joins TRBV30 to TRBJ2-7, with 8 bases identical to TRBD2. Per germline, CDR1 GTSNPN and CDR2 SVGIG (reference sequence). CDR3 length equals 13 residues. J was trimmed by 5 bases and V by 3 bases; bases with no gene match: 6.

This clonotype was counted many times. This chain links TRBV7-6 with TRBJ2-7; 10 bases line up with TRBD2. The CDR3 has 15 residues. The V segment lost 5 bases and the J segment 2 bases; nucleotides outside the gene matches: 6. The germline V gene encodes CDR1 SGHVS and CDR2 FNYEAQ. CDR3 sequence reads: CASSRGLAETYEQYF. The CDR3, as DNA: TGTGCCAGCAGCCGAGGACTAGCGGAGACCTACGAGCAGTACTTC.

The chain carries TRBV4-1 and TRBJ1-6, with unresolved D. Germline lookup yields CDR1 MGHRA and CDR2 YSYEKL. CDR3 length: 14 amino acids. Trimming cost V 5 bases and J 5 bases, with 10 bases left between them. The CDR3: CASSYGPNNSPLHF. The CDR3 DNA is TGCGCCAGCAGCTACGGACCGAATAATTCACCCCTCCACTTT.

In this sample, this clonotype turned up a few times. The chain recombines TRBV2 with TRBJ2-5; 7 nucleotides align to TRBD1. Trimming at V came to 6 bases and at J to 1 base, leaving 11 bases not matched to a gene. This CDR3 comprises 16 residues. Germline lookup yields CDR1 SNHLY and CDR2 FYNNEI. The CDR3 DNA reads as TGTGCCAGCAGGAAGACCGGGACAGCCCTCCAAGAGACCCAGTACTTC. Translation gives CASRKTGTALQETQYF.

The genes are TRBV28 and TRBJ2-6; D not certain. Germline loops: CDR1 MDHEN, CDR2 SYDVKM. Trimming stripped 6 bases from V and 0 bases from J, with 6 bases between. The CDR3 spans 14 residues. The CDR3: CASRRDSGANVLTF. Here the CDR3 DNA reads TGTGCCAGCAGACGAGACTCTGGGGCCAACGTCCTGACTTTC.

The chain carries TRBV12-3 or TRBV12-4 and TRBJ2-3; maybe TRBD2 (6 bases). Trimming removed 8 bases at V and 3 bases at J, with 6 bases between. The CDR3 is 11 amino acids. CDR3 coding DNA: TGTGCCAGCGGGAGGACAGATACGCAGTATTTT. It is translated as CASGRTDTQYF.

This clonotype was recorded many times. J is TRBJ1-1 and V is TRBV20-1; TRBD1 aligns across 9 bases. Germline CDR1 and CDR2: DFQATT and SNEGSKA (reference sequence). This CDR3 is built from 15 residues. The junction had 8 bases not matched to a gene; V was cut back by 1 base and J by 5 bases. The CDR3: CSARVGGTGKTEAFF. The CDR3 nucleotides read TGCAGTGCTAGAGTGGGAGGGACAGGGAAGACTGAAGCTTTCTTT.

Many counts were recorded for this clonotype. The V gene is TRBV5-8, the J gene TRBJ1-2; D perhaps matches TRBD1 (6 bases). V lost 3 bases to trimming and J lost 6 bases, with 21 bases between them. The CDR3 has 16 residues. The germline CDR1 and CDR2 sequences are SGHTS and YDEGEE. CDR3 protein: CASSSGPGTSRDGYTF. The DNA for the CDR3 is TGTGCCAGCAGCTCCGGCCCCGGGACAAGTAGGGATGGCTACACCTTC.

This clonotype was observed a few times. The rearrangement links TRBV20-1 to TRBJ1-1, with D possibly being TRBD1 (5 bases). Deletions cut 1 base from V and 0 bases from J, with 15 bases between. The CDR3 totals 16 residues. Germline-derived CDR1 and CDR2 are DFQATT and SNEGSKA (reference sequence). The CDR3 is CSARGAGGYMNTEAFF. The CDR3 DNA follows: TGCAGTGCTAGAGGGGCCGGGGGGTACATGAACACTGAAGCTTTCTTT.

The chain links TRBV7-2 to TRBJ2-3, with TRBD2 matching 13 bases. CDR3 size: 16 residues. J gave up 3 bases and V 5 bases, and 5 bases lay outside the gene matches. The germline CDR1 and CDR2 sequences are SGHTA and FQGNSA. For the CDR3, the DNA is TGTGCCAGCAGCCCACTAGCGGGGGGGCGTACAGATACGCAGTATTTT. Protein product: CASSPLAGGRTDTQYF. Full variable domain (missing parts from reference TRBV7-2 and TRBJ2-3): GAGVSQSPSNKVTEKGKDVELRCDPISGHTALYWYRQSLGQGLEFLIYFQGNSAPDKSGLPSDRFSAERTGGSVSTLTIQRTQQEDSAVYLCASSPLAGGRTDTQYFGPGTRLTVL.

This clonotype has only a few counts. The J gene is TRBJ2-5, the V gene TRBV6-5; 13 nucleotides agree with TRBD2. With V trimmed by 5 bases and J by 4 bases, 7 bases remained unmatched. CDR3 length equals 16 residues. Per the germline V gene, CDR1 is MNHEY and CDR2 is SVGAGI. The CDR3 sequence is CASSPTWTSGGETQYF. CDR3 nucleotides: TGTGCCAGCAGTCCCACTTGGACTAGCGGGGGAGAGACCCAGTACTTC.

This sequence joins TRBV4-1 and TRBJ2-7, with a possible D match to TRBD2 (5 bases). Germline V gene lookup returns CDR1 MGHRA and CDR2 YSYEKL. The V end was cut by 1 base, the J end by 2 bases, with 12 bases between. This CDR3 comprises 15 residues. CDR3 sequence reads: CASSQVFGVTYEQYF. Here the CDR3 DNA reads TGCGCCAGCAGCCAAGTTTTCGGGGTCACCTACGAGCAGTACTTC.

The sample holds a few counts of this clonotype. DNA of the CDR3: TGTGCCAGCACCCCAGGGACTAGCGGACCCTACGAGCAGTACTTC. As protein: CASTPGTSGPYEQYF. This rearrangement joins TRBV12-3 or TRBV12-4 to TRBJ2-7, with 11 bases fitting TRBD2. The CDR3 runs to 15 residues. The V gene end was trimmed by 7 bases and the J gene end by 2 bases; junction bases not matched to a gene: 7.

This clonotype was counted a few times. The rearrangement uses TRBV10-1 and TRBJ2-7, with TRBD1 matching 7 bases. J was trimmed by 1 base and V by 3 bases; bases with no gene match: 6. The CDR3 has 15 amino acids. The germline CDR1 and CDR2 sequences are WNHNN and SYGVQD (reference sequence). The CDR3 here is CASSDRQGGSYEQYF. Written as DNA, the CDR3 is TGCGCCAGCAGTGATAGACAGGGCGGGTCCTACGAGCAGTACTTC.

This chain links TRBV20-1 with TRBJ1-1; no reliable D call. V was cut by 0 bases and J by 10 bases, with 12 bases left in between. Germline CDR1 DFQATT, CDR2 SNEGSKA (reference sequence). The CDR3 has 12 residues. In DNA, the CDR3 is TGCAGTGCTAGAGATCCCTCCCTCGGAGCTTTCTTT. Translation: CSARDPSLGAFF.

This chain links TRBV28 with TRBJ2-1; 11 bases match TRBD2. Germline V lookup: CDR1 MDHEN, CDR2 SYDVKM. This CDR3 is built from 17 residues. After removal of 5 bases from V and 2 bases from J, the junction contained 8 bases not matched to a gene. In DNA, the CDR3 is TGTGCCAGCAGTCAGACTCCGGGACTAGCGGCCTACAATGAGCAGTTCTTC. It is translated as CASSQTPGLAAYNEQFF.

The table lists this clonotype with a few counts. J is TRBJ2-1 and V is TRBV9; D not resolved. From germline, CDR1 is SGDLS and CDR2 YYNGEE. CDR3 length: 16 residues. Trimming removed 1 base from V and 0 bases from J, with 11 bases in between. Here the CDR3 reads CASSVKRKSSYNEQFF. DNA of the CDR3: TGTGCCAGCAGCGTAAAGCGCAAAAGCTCCTACAATGAGCAGTTCTTC. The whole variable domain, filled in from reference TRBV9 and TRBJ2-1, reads DSGVTQTPKHLITATGQRVTLRCSPRSGDLSVYWYQQSLDQGLQFLIQYYNGEERAKGNILERFSAQQFPDLHSELNLSSLELGDSALYFCASSVKRKSSYNEQFFGPGTRLTVL.

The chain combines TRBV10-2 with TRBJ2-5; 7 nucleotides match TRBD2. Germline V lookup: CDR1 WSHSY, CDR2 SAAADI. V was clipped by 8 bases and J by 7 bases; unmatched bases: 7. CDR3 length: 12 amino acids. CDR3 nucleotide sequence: TGCGCCAGCGCTCCGGGGAGGGGGACCCAGTACTTC. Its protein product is CASAPGRGTQYF.

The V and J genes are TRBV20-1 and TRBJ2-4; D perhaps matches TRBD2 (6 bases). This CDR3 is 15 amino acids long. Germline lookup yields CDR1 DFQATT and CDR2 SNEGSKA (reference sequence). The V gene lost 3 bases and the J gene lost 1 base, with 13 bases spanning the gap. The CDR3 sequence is CSASLPGRAKNIQYF. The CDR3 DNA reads TGCAGTGCTAGCCTGCCAGGGAGGGCCAAAAACATTCAGTACTTC.